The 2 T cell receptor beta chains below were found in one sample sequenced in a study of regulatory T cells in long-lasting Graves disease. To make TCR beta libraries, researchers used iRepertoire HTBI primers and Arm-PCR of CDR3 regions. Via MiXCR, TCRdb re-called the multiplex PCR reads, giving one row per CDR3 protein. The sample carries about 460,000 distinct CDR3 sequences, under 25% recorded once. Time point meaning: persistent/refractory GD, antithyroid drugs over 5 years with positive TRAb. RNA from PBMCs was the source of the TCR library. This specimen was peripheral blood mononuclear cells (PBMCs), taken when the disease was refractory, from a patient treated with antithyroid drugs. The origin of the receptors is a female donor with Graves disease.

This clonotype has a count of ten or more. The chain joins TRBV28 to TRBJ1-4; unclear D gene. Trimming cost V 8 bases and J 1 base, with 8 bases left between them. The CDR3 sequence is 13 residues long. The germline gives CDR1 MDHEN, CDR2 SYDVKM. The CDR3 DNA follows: TGTGCCAGCCTTGAAGGAACTAATGAAAAACTGTTTTTT. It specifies CASLEGTNEKLFF. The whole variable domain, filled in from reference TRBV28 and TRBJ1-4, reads DVKVTQSSRYLVKRTGEKVFLECVQDMDHENMFWYRQDPGLGLRLIYFSYDVKMKEKGDIPEGYSVSREKKERFSLILESASTNQTSMYLCASLEGTNEKLFFGSGTQLSVL.

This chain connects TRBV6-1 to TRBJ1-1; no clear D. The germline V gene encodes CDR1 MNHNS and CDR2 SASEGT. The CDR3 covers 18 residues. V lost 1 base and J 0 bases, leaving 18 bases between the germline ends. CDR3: CASSEVPLGETLNTEAFF. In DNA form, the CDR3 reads TGTGCCAGCAGTGAAGTCCCTCTTGGGGAGACCTTGAACACTGAAGCTTTCTTT.